The next 19 T cell receptor beta chains were all read from a single sample in a study of tumor and adjacent non-tumor tissue in lung cancer. No cell sorting was done before RNA was extracted from the tissue. The library came from three nested PCR rounds adapted from ARM-PCR protocols. TCRdb recomputed calls from the multiplex PCR reads with MiXCR, one row per CDR3 protein. The data contain about 110,000 distinct CDR3 sequences, 84% of them singletons. The sequenced sample was lung tumor tissue. The receptors derive from a man aged 70-80 years with non-small cell lung cancer.

This clonotype was found once. A read error may account for a junction end that differs from germline. The chain links TRBV4-2 to TRBJ2-3; 11 nucleotides match TRBD2. This CDR3 comprises 16 residues. The germline V gene encodes CDR1 LGHNA and CDR2 YNFKEQ. CDR3 in amino acids: CASSRGTSGLTDMQYF. CDR3 DNA sequence: TGTGCCAGCAGCCGAGGGACTAGCGGACTCACAGATATGCAGTATTTT.

On this clonotype: A junction end diverges from the germline sequence, so it may reflect a read error. V is TRBV11-3 and J is TRBJ1-3; D ambiguous. Germline V gene sequence: CDR1 SGHNT, CDR2 YENEEA. The CDR3 runs 16 residues. CDR3 protein: CARPSSDSNSGDTIYF. The CDR3 region has the DNA TGTGCCAGACCCAGTTCAGACTCCAACTCTGGAGACACCATATATTTT.

About this clonotype itself: The final CDR3 position lacks the conserved phenylalanine or tryptophan, pointing to a likely read error. No DNA is shown, since the ends of the CDR3 on it are uncertain; the CDR3 is the one TCRdb lists. The chain uses TRBV5-5 and TRBJ2-7; the DNA was not compared with TRBD1, the D call given in the table. Germline CDR1 reads SGHKS; CDR2 reads YYEKEE (reference sequence). The CDR3 length is 14 residues, termini included. This CDR3 is CASSWGQRFDEQYS.

As concerns this clonotype: Since the CDR3 does not end with the conserved phenylalanine or tryptophan, this likely comes from a read error. The chain has TRBV6-1 and TRBJ2-3; TRBD1 matches at 7 bases. The germline V gene encodes CDR1 MNHNS and CDR2 SASEGT. The CDR3 totals 14 residues. CDR3 coding DNA: TGTGCCAGCAGGACCGGGACAGAGGCAGAAACGCAGTATTTA. It is translated as CASRTGTEAETQYL.

For this clonotype: In this CDR3 the conserved last residue, phenylalanine or tryptophan, is missing, so a read error is likely. V and J are TRBV6-5 and TRBJ2-7; D not resolved. Germline-derived CDR1 and CDR2 are MNHEY and SVGAGI. There are 14 residues in the CDR3. CDR3 protein: CAGSWAETPREQYI. The DNA for the CDR3 is TGTGCCGGCAGTTGGGCGGAGACCCCCCGCGAGCAGTACATC.

The V gene is TRBV12-3 or TRBV12-4, the J gene TRBJ1-6; possible D gene TRBD1, 5 bases. The CDR3 contains 15 residues. DNA of the CDR3: TGTGTCAGTAGTTTGGGGGGTCATCTTAATTCACCCCTCCACTTT. Translated, it gives CVSSLGGHLNSPLHF.

With respect to this clonotype: The CDR3 carries no conserved terminal phenylalanine or tryptophan, so it likely arises from a read error. The chain couples TRBV6-5 to TRBJ2-7, with D maybe TRBD2 (6 bases). Trimming took off 11 bases at V and 4 bases at J, with 24 bases between the two ends. The V gene's germline CDR1 is MNHEY and CDR2 SVGAGI. CDR3 length: 15 amino acids. CDR3 amino acids: CAVGRRLGCSYEQYS. The DNA for the CDR3 is TGTGCCGTCGGAAGGAGACTAGGATGTTCTTACGAGCAGTACTCC.

On this clonotype: One end of the junction does not line up with germline, which may come from a read error. The chain links TRBV29-1 to TRBJ2-4; D is unclear. The CDR3 totals 13 residues. CDR1 SQVTM and CDR2 ANQGSEA come from the germline V gene. CDR3 coding DNA: TGCAGCACCTCCACTGGGAACAGAGGCATTCAGAACTTC. It codes for CSTSTGNRGIQNF.

As for this clonotype: A read error is likely, as this CDR3 ends without the conserved phenylalanine or tryptophan. J is TRBJ1-1 and V is TRBV5-5; no firm D call. Germline loops: CDR1 SGHKS, CDR2 YYEKEE (reference sequence). V lost 4 bases, J lost 4 bases, and 14 bases lay in between. There are 14 residues in the CDR3. The CDR3 sequence is CASSVDPLRTEAFV. The CDR3 DNA sequence: TGTGCCAGCAGCGTGGACCCCCTGCGCACTGAAGCTTTCGTT.

This clonotype was seen repeatedly, ten times or more. The chain combines TRBV6-1 with TRBJ2-2; D possibly corresponds to TRBD2 (7 bases). Germline V gives CDR1 MNHNS, CDR2 SASEGT. With 6 bases removed from V and 6 bases from J, the gap between germline ends came to 17 bases. There are 15 residues in the CDR3. CDR3 sequence reads: CASSLGGAYAGELFF. In DNA form, the CDR3 reads TGTGCCAGCAGCTTAGGGGGGGCGTACGCCGGGGAGCTGTTTTTT.

This clonotype was seen a few times. A much larger clone lies one base from this, so it may be a read error. The chain uses TRBV28 and TRBJ1-2, with unresolved D. The CDR3 is 11 residues long. CDR1 and CDR2 from the germline V gene are MDHEN and SYDVKM. The ends were cut back, 6 bases at V and 8 bases at J, with 10 bases in the middle. CDR3 in DNA: TGTGCCAGCAGCCCAAGGAGGGGCTACACCTTC. Translated: CASSPRRGYTF.

Remarks on this clonotype: Because the CDR3's place on the DNA is in doubt, the DNA is left out and the CDR3 is given as listed by TCRdb. V is TRBV29-1 and J is TRBJ1-2. The CDR3 has 13 residues if both end residues are counted. CDR1 is SQVTM, CDR2 ANQGSEA, per germline. This CDR3 is CKVLQTGAYGCTF.

This chain links TRBV6-5 with TRBJ1-1; no clear D gene. CDR3 length: 14 residues. Germline CDR1 reads MNHEY; CDR2 reads SVGAGI. Trimming stripped 5 bases from V and 4 bases from J, with 14 bases between. CDR3 DNA sequence: TGTGCCAGCAGTATAGGAGACTTGTGCACTGAAGCTTTCTTT. This codes for CASSIGDLCTEAFF.

As concerns this clonotype: A junction end diverges from the germline sequence, so it may reflect a read error. The CDR3 protein is CASSSHSSYNSPLHF. The DNA for the CDR3 is TGTGCCAGCAGTTCCCATAGCTCCTATAATTCGCCCCTCCATTTT. The chain couples TRBV11-2 to TRBJ1-6, with D unclear. The CDR3 contains 15 residues. From germline, CDR1 is SGHAT and CDR2 FQNNGV.

CDR3 in DNA: TGCAACCCAGGACAGGCCGGAGATACGCAGTATTTT. Translated: CNPGQAGDTQYF. The genes are TRBV29-1 and TRBJ2-3, with 7 positions matching TRBD1. The CDR3 runs to 12 residues. Germline V gene sequence: CDR1 SQVTM, CDR2 ANQGSEA.

To note about this clonotype: The CDR3 carries no conserved terminal phenylalanine or tryptophan, so it likely arises from a read error. This chain joins TRBV6-2 or TRBV6-3 and TRBJ2-3; D is possibly TRBD1 (5 bases). The CDR3 is 17 residues long. CDR1 is MNHEY, CDR2 SVGEGT, per germline. The CDR3 nucleotides are TGTACCAGCAGTTACCCGATGACAGTAGGCCATCAGGATACGCAGTATTCT. Protein sequence: CTSSYPMTVGHQDTQYS.

A word on this clonotype: The junction does not match germline at one end; this may be a read error. The chain has TRBV20-1 and TRBJ2-7; a possible D gene is TRBD1 (6 bases). This CDR3 spans 13 amino acids. Germline V lookup: CDR1 DFQATT, CDR2 SNEGSKA (reference sequence). Here the CDR3 reads CSETGLSTYEQCF. CDR3 nucleotides: TGCAGTGAAACAGGGCTCTCTACCTACGAGCAGTGCTTC.

As regards this clonotype: One end of the junction does not line up with germline, which may come from a read error. This sequence joins TRBV11-2 and TRBJ1-3; D unclear. Germline V CDR1 and CDR2: SGHAT, FQNNGV. This CDR3 contains 15 residues. The chain's CDR3 is CASSHTWTPGNNIYF. In DNA form, the CDR3 reads TGTGCTAGCAGCCACACCTGGACCCCTGGAAACAACATATACTTT. The full variable domain, its missing parts supplied by reference TRBV11-2 and TRBJ1-3, is EAGVAQSPRYKIIEKRQSVAFWCNPISGHATLYWYQQILGQGPKLLIQFQNNGVVDDSQLPKDRFSAERLKGVDSTLKIQPAKLEDSAVYLCASSHTWTPGNNIYFGEGSWLTVV.

The gene calls are TRBV2 and TRBJ2-1; 8 nucleotides align to TRBD1. The ends lost 3 bases at V and 3 bases at J; junction bases unmatched: 4. The CDR3 runs 15 residues. Germline V lookup: CDR1 SNHLY, CDR2 FYNNEI. CDR3 protein: CASSEIQGDYNEQFF. The CDR3 DNA follows: TGTGCCAGCAGTGAGATACAGGGGGACTACAATGAGCAGTTCTTC.